Given below is one T cell receptor beta chain in context. What it recognizes is unknown. Between the trimmed V and J ends, which lost 4 bases and 7 bases, there was a span of 11 bases. CDR3 length: 13 amino acids. The germline V gene has CDR1 LGHNA and CDR2 YNFKEQ. TCRdb re-derived calls from the 5' RACE reads in MiXCR, one entry per CDR3 protein. The data contain about 510,000 distinct CDR3 sequences, 5.3% of them singletons. These data are taken from a study of CD8 T cells in ankylosing spondylitis. Study-level findings and limits: Matched ankylosing spondylitis synovial fluid reportedly contained a significantly enriched population of disease-linked clones. In reactive arthritis synovial fluid and blood, some motif variants had been reported before. Clones linked with disease were CD8+ and fairly uncommon in the peripheral blood. Characteristic, it appeared, of ankylosing spondylitis blood was a TCR beta motif of eight or nine highly homologous variants.

The TCR comes from a male donor with ankylosing spondylitis. The sequenced sample was blood, either unsorted or a sorted T cell fraction (not recorded which). The chain combines TRBV4-2 with TRBJ2-1; maybe TRBD2 (5 bases). The CDR3 here is CASSRPSLNEQFF. DNA of the CDR3: TGTGCCAGCAGCCGGCCTAGCTTAAATGAGCAGTTCTTC.